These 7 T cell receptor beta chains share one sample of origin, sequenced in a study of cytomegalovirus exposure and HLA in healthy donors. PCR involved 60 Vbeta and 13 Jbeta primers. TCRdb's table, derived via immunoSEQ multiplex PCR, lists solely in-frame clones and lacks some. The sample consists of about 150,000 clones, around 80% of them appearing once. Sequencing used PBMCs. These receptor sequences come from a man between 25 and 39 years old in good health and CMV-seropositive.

The CDR3, as DNA: TGTGCCAGTAGTGTACTTAGCGGGAGGGCAGGTGAGCAGTTCTTC. The encoded protein is CASSVLSGRAGEQFF. This chain uses TRBV19 with TRBJ2-1, with TRBD2 identical over 11 bases. The CDR3 contains 15 residues. V shed 5 bases and J 9 bases; nucleotides not matched to a gene: 9. Germline CDR1 LNHDA, CDR2 SQIVND (reference sequence).

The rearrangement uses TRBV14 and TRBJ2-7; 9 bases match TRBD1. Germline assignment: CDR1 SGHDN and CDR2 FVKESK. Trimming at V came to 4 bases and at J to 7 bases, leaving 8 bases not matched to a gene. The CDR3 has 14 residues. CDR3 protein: CASSPQGAVKEQYF. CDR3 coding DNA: TGTGCCAGCAGCCCACAGGGGGCCGTCAAGGAGCAGTACTTC.

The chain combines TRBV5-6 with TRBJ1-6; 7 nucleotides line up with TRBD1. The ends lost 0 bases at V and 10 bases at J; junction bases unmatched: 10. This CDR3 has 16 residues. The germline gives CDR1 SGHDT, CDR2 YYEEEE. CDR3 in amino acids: CASSLDRGNLNSPLHF. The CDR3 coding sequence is TGTGCCAGCAGCTTGGACAGGGGTAATTTAAACTCACCCCTCCACTTT.

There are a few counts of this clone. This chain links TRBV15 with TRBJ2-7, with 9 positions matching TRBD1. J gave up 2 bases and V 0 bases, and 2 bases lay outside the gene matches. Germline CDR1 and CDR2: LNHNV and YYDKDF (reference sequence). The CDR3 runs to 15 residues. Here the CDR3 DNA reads TGTGCCACCAGCAGAGAGACAGGGGGGGCCTACGAGCAGTACTTC. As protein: CATSRETGGAYEQYF. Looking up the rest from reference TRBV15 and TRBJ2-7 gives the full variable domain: DAMVIQNPRYQVTQFGKPVTLSCSQTLNHNVMYWYQQKSSQAPKLLFHYYDKDFNNEADTPDNFQSRRPNTSFCFLDIRSPGLGDTAMYLCATSRETGGAYEQYFGPGTRLTVT.

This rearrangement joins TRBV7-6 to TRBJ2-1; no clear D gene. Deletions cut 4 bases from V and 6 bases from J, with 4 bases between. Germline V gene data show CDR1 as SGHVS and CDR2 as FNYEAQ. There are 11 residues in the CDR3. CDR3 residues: CASSSRNEQFF. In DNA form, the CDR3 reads TGTGCCAGCAGCTCCCGCAATGAGCAGTTCTTC.

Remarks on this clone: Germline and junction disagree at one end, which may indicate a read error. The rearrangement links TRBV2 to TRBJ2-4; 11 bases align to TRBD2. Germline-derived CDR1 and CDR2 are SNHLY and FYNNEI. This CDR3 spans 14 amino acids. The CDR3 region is CASTPSGRKSIQYF. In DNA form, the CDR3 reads TGTGCCAGCACGCCTAGCGGGAGGAAAAGCATTCAGTACTTC.

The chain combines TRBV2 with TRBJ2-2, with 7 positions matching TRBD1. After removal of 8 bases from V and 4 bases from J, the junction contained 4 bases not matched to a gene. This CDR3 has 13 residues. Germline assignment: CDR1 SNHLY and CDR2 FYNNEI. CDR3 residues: CASWAGGTGELFF. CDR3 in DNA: TGTGCCAGCTGGGCAGGGGGCACCGGGGAGCTGTTTTTT.